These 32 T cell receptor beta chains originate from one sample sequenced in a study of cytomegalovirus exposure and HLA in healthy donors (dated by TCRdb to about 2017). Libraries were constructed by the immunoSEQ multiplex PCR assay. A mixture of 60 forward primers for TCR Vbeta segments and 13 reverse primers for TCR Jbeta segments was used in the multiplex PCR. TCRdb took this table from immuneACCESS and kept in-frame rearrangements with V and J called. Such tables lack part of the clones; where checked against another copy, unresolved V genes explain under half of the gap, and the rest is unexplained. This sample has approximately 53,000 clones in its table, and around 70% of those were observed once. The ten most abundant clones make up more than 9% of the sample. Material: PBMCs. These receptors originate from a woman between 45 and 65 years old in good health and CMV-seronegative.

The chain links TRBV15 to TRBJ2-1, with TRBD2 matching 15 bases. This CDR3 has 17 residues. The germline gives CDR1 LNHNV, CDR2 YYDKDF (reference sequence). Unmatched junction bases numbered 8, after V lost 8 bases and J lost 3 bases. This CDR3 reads CATRTSGGARYYNEQFF. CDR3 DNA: TGTGCCACCCGGACTAGCGGGGGGGCTCGGTACTACAATGAGCAGTTCTTC.

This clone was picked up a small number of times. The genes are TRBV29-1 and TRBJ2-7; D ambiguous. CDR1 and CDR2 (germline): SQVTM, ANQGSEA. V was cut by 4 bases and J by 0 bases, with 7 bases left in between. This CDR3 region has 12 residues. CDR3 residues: CSVALSSYEQYF. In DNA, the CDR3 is TGCAGCGTTGCGCTAAGCTCCTACGAGCAGTACTTC.

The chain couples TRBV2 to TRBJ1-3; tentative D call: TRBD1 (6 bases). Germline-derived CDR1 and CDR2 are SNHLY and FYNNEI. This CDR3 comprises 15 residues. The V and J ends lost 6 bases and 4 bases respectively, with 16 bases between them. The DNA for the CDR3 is TGTGCCAGCAGAGCTCTCACAGGGACCGGAAACACCATATATTTT. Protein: CASRALTGTGNTIYF.

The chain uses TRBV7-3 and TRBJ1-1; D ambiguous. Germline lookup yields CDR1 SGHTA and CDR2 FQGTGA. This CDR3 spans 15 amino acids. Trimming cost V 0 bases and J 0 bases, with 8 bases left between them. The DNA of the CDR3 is TGTGCCAGCAGCTTAACGGCCGATATGAACACTGAAGCTTTCTTT. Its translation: CASSLTADMNTEAFF.

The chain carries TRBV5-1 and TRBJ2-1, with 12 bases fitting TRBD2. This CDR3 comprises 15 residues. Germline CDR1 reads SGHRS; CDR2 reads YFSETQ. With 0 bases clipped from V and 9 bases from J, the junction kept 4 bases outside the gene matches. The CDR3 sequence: CASSLGTSGNSEQFF. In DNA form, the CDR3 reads TGCGCCAGCAGCTTGGGGACTAGCGGGAATAGTGAGCAGTTCTTC.

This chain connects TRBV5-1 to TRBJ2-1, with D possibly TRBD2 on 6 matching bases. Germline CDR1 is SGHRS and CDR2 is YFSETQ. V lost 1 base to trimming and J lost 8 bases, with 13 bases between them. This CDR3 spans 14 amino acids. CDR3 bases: TGCGCCAGCAGCTTGCCTAGTCCGGGGGATGAGCAGTTCTTC. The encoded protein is CASSLPSPGDEQFF.

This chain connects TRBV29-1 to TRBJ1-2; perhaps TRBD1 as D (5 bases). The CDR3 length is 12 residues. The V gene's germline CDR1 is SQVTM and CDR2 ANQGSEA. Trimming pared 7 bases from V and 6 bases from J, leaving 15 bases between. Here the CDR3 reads CSENSGGNGYTF. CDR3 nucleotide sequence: TGCAGCGAGAATTCTGGGGGGAATGGCTACACCTTC.

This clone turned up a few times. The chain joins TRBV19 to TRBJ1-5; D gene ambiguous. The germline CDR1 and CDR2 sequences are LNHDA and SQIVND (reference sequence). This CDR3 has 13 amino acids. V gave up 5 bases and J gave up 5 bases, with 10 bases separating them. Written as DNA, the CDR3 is TGTGCCAGTAGTTTCGGGAGCGATCAGCCCCAGCATTTT. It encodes CASSFGSDQPQHF.

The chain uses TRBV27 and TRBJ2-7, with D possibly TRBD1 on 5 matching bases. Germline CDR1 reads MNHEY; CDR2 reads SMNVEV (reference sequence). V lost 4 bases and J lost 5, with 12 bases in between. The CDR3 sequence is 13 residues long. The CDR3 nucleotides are TGTGCCAGCAGTTCCCCAGGGTGTCACGAGCAGTACTTC. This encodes CASSSPGCHEQYF.

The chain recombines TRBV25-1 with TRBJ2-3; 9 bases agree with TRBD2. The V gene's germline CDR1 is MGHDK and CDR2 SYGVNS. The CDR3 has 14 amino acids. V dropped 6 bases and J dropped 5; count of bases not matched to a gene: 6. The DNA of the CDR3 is TGTGCCAGCAGAAGCGGGGGGCCTGGAGATACGCAGTATTTT. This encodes CASRSGGPGDTQYF. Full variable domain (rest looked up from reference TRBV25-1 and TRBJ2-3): EADIYQTPRYLVIGTGKKITLECSQTMGHDKMYWYQQDPGMELHLIHYSYGVNSTEKGDLSSESTVSRIRTEHFPLTLESARPSHTSQYLCASRSGGPGDTQYFGPGTRLTVL.

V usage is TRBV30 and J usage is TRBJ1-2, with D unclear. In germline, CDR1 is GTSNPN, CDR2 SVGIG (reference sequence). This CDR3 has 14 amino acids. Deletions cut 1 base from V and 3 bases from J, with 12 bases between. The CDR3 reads CAWSAPGRHYGYTF. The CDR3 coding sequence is TGTGCCTGGAGTGCCCCCGGGAGGCACTATGGCTACACCTTC.

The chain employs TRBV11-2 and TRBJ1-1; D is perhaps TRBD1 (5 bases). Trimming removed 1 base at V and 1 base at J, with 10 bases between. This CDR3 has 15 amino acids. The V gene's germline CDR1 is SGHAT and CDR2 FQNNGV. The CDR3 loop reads CASSLGPGGNTEAFF. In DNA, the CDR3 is TGTGCCAGCAGCTTAGGTCCCGGGGGGAACACTGAAGCTTTCTTT.

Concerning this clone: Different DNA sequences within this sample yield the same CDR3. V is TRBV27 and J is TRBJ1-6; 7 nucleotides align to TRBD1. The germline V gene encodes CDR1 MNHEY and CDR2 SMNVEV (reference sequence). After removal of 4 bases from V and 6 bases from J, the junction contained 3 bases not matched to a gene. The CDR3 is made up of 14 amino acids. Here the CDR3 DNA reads TGTGCCAGCAGTTCCGGACAGGCTAATTCACCCCTCCACTTT. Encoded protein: CASSSGQANSPLHF.

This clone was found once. The CDR3 region is CASSEERGSSYNEQFF. CDR3 sequence (DNA): TGCGCCAGCAGTGAGGAGAGGGGGAGCTCCTACAATGAGCAGTTCTTC. The chain employs TRBV10-1 and TRBJ2-1; weak D call: TRBD1 (6 bases). This CDR3 has 16 amino acids. Germline CDR1 and CDR2: WNHNN and SYGVQD (reference sequence). The V gene lost 2 bases and the J gene lost 0 bases, with 11 bases spanning the gap.

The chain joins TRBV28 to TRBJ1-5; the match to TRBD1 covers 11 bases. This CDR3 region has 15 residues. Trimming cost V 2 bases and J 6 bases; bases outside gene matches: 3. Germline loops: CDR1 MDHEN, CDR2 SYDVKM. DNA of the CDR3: TGTGCCAGCAGTTTAGGGGACAGGGGGACTCAGCCCCAGCATTTT. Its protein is CASSLGDRGTQPQHF.

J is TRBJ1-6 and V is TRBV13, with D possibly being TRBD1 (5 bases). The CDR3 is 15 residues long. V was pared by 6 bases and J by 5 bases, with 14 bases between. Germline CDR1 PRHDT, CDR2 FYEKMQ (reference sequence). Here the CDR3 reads CASSFMVTDNSPLHF. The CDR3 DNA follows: TGTGCCAGCAGTTTTATGGTGACAGATAATTCACCCCTCCACTTT.

The CDR3 nucleotides are TGTGCCAGCAGTTTCGGTACCTACGAGCAGTACTTC. Its protein product is CASSFGTYEQYF. The gene calls are TRBV28 and TRBJ2-7; D gene uncertain. The CDR3 is made up of 12 amino acids. V gave up 3 bases and J gave up 2 bases, with 5 bases separating them. CDR1 and CDR2 from the germline V gene are MDHEN and SYDVKM.

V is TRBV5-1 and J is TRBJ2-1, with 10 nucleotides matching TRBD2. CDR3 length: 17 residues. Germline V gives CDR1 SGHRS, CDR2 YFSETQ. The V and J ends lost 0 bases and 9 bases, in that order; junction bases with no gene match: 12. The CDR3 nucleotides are TGCGCCAGCAGCTTGGCCCCTAGCGGGAGTTCTGGACCTGAGCAGTTCTTC. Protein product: CASSLAPSGSSGPEQFF.

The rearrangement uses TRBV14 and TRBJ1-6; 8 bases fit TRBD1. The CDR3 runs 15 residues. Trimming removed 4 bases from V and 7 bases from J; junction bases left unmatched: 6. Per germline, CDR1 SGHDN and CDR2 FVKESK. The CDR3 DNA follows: TGTGCCAGCAGCCCCCGCGGACAGGGAAATTCACCCCTCCACTTT. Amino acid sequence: CASSPRGQGNSPLHF.

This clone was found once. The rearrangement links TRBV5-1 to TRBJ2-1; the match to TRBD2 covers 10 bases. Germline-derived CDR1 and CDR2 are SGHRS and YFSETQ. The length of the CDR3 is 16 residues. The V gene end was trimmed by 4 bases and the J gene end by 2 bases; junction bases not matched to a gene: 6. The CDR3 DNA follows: TGCGCCAGCAGCATTAGCGGGGGGACTGCCTACAATGAGCAGTTCTTC. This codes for CASSISGGTAYNEQFF.

The CDR3 sequence: CSAWAQGAFF. As DNA, the CDR3 is TGCAGTGCTTGGGCCCAGGGCGCTTTCTTT. This chain joins TRBV20-1 and TRBJ1-1, with D possibly matching TRBD1 (5 bases). The CDR3 is made up of 10 amino acids. Germline lookup yields CDR1 DFQATT and CDR2 SNEGSKA (reference sequence). The germline V and J ends were trimmed by 5 bases and 11 bases, with 12 bases remaining between them.

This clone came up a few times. The CDR3: CASSPSSRVAFF. The CDR3 DNA reads as TGTGCCAGCAGTCCTTCCTCCCGTGTGGCTTTCTTT. The chain couples TRBV28 to TRBJ1-1; D remains ambiguous. Per germline, CDR1 MDHEN and CDR2 SYDVKM. V dropped 5 bases and J dropped 11 bases, with 15 bases sitting between them. The CDR3 runs to 12 residues.

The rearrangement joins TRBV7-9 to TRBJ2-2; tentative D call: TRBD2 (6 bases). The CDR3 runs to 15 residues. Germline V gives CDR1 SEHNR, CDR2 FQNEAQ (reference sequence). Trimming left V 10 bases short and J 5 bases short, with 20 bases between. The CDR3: CATTDPQEGTGELFF. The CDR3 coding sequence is TGTGCCACCACAGACCCCCAGGAGGGGACCGGGGAGCTGTTTTTT.

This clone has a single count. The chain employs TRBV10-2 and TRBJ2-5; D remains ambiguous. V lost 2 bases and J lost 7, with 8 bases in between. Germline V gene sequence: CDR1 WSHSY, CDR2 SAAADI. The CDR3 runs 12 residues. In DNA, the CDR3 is TGCGCCAGCAGTGAGATTGGCGGGACCCAGTACTTC. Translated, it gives CASSEIGGTQYF.

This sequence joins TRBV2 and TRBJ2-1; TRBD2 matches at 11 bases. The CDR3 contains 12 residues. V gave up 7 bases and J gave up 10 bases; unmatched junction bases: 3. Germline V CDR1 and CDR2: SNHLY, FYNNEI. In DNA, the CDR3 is TGTGCCAGCAACGGACTAGCGGGCGAGCAGTTCTTC. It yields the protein CASNGLAGEQFF.

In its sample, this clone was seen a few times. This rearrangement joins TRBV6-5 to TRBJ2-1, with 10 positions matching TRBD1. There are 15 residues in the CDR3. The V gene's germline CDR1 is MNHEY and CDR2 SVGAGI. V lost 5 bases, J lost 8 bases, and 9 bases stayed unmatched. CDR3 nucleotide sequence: TGTGCCAGCAGTCAGACAGGGGGCAGGAGCCATGAGCAGTTCTTC. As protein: CASSQTGGRSHEQFF.

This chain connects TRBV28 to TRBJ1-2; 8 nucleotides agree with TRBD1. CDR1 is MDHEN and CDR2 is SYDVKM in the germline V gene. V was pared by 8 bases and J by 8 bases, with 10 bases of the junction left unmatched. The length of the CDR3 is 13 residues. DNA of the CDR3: TGTGCCAGCTTTATTACAGGGGGTAGAGGCTACACCTTC. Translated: CASFITGGRGYTF.

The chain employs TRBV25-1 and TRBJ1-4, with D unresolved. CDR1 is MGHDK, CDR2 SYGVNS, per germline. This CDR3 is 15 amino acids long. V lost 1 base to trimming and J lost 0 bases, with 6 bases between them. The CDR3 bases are TGTGCCAGCAGTGAATCCGGTCCAACTAATGAAAAACTGTTTTTT. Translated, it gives CASSESGPTNEKLFF.

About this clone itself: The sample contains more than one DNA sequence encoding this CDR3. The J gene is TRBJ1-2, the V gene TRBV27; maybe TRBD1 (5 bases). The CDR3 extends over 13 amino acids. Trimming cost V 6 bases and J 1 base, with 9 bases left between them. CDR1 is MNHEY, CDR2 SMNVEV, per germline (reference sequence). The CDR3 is CASSLQGNYGYTF. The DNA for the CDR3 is TGTGCCAGCAGCCTGCAGGGTAACTATGGCTACACCTTC.

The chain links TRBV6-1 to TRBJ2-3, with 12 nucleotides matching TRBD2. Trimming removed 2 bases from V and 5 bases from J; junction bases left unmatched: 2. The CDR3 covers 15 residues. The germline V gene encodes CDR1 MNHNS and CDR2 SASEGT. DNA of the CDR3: TGTGCCAGCAGTGAACTAGCGGGGGGGCAAGATACGCAGTATTTT. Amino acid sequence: CASSELAGGQDTQYF.

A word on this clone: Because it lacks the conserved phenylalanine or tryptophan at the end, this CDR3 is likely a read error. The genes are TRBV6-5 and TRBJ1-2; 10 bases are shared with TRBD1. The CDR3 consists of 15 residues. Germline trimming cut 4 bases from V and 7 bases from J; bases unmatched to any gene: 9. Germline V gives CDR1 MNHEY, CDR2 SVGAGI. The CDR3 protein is CASSSWDRGGGGYTV. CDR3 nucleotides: TGTGCCAGCAGTTCTTGGGACAGGGGAGGTGGTGGCTACACCGTC.

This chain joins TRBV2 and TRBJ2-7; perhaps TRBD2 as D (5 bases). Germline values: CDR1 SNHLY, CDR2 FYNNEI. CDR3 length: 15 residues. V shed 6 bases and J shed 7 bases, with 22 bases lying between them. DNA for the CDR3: TGTGCCAGCAGCATAGTCCCGGACTCTTTCGGTGAGCAGTACTTC. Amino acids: CASSIVPDSFGEQYF.